One and the same sample provided the 20 T cell receptor beta chains below, sequenced in a study of radiation and T cells in renal cell carcinoma. The sample's time point: baseline pretreatment blood. Sample treatment: 15 Gy SBRT to primary tumor, nephrectomy 4 weeks later. Clones were sequenced by immunoSEQ multiplex PCR, and TCRdb holds only the in-frame ones, with some missing. Of some 140,000 clones listed, about 88% were seen once; the top ten hold 12%. This material consisted of blood, taken from a patient whose treatment included radiotherapy and nephrectomy. The source is a woman in her 50s with renal cell carcinoma.

V and J are TRBV6-6 and TRBJ2-5; 9 bases agree with TRBD1. V shed 7 bases and J 1 base; nucleotides not matched to a gene: 10. Germline lookup yields CDR1 MNHNY and CDR2 SVGAGI (reference sequence). The CDR3 loop spans 16 amino acids. CDR3 in amino acids: CASTNRGQGAQETQYF. CDR3 DNA sequence: TGTGCCAGCACCAATAGGGGACAGGGCGCCCAAGAGACCCAGTACTTC.

In its sample, this clone was seen once. The chain couples TRBV4-2 to TRBJ2-2; TRBD2 agrees at 10 bases. V trimming: 4 bases; J trimming: 3 bases; junction bases outside the gene matches: 8. In germline, CDR1 is LGHNA, CDR2 YNFKEQ. The length of the CDR3 is 17 residues. The CDR3 loop reads CASSPKSGGADTGELFF. The CDR3 DNA is TGTGCCAGCAGCCCAAAGAGCGGGGGGGCCGACACCGGGGAGCTGTTTTTT.

The rearrangement uses TRBV7-2 and TRBJ2-5; maybe TRBD2 (7 bases). The CDR3 has 16 residues. The ends were cut back, 5 bases at V and 5 bases at J, with 21 bases in the middle. Germline CDR1 SGHTA, CDR2 FQGNSA. The CDR3 is CASSPVRGGPGETQYF. The CDR3 DNA reads as TGTGCCAGCAGCCCCGTTAGGGGGGGGCCCGGGGAGACCCAGTACTTC.

V and J are TRBV9 and TRBJ2-2; 9 bases are shared with TRBD2. The length of the CDR3 is 18 residues. V gave up 0 bases and J gave up 5 bases; unmatched junction bases: 11. The germline V gene has CDR1 SGDLS and CDR2 YYNGEE. The DNA of the CDR3 is TGTGCCAGCAGCGTAGTTGTGGCGGGGGGGCGGCGGACCGGGGAGCTGTTTTTT. This codes for CASSVVVAGGRRTGELFF.

The V call is TRBV15, the J call TRBJ2-7, with unresolved D. The germline V gene has CDR1 LNHNV and CDR2 YYDKDF (reference sequence). The CDR3 has 15 residues. Deletions cut 0 bases from V and 2 bases from J, with 11 bases between. Written as DNA, the CDR3 is TGTGCCACCAGCAGAGATCGGGCAGTTACCTACGAGCAGTACTTC. Protein product: CATSRDRAVTYEQYF.

The CDR3 nucleotides read TGTGCCAGCAGTGAACGGTTGTTTGAAGCTTTCTTT. It yields the protein CASSERLFEAFF. The chain is built from TRBV6-1 and TRBJ1-1; no clear D gene. Between the trimmed V and J ends, which lost 2 bases and 7 bases, there was a span of 8 bases. The CDR3 runs to 12 residues. Germline assignment: CDR1 MNHNS and CDR2 SASEGT.

J is TRBJ1-2 and V is TRBV10-3; 9 bases are shared with TRBD1. Per germline, CDR1 ENHRY and CDR2 SYGVKD. This CDR3 has 14 residues. The V and J ends lost 5 bases and 4 bases, in that order; junction bases with no gene match: 5. This CDR3 is CAISPDRGFYGYTF. In DNA, the CDR3 is TGTGCCATCAGTCCCGACAGGGGGTTCTATGGCTACACCTTC.

The chain is built from TRBV6-1 and TRBJ1-1; possibly TRBD1 for D (6 bases). In germline, CDR1 is MNHNS, CDR2 SASEGT. The CDR3 loop spans 13 amino acids. The V gene lost 5 bases and the J gene lost 1 base, with 8 bases spanning the gap. The CDR3 region is CASSWGPNTEAFF. The CDR3 nucleotides are TGTGCCAGCAGTTGGGGGCCGAACACTGAAGCTTTCTTT.

The J gene is TRBJ2-2, the V gene TRBV7-9; the match to TRBD2 covers 10 bases. The CDR3 spans 17 residues. Trimming at V came to 2 bases and at J to 2 bases, leaving 5 bases not matched to a gene. The germline V gene has CDR1 SEHNR and CDR2 FQNEAQ (reference sequence). CDR3 coding DNA: TGTGCCAGCAGCTTACGGCTAGCGGGGGCCAACACCGGGGAGCTGTTTTTT. Translation: CASSLRLAGANTGELFF.

The rearrangement links TRBV5-4 to TRBJ2-2, with TRBD1 matching 9 bases. Looked up from germline, CDR1 is SGHNT and CDR2 is YYREEE (reference sequence). The V and J ends lost 2 bases and 6 bases, in that order; junction bases with no gene match: 5. The CDR3 is made up of 15 amino acids. CDR3 in amino acids: CASSLLQGAAGELFF. The CDR3 DNA reads as TGTGCCAGCAGCTTATTACAGGGGGCGGCCGGGGAGCTGTTTTTT.

This clone was found once. The chain uses TRBV7-2 and TRBJ2-6; D is unresolved. V shed 1 base and J shed 0 bases, with 10 bases lying between them. The CDR3 runs to 17 residues. Germline assignment: CDR1 SGHTA and CDR2 FQGNSA. The CDR3 DNA reads as TGTGCCAGCAGCTTAGTTCTGGCCAGCTCTGGGGCCAACGTCCTGACTTTC. It translates to CASSLVLASSGANVLTF.

The chain is built from TRBV6-5 and TRBJ1-2; D is possibly TRBD1 (6 bases). Trimming left V 4 bases short and J 3 bases short, with 9 bases between. Germline assignment: CDR1 MNHEY and CDR2 SVGAGI. This CDR3 has 13 residues. The DNA for the CDR3 is TGTGCCAGCAGTTTCAGGGGAGACTATGGCTACACCTTC. It yields the protein CASSFRGDYGYTF.

This clone was counted once. The CDR3 sequence: CASSPIVGQGNEKLFF. CDR3 bases: TGTGCCAGCAGCCCCATCGTAGGACAGGGGAATGAAAAACTGTTTTTT. The chain carries TRBV7-2 and TRBJ1-4, with 9 bases lining up with TRBD1. V lost 5 bases, J lost 5 bases, and 9 bases stayed unmatched. This CDR3 comprises 16 residues. Germline V gene lookup returns CDR1 SGHTA and CDR2 FQGNSA.

V is TRBV10-2 and J is TRBJ2-1; no clear D gene. The CDR3 runs 12 residues. V was pared by 1 base and J by 4 bases, with 2 bases between. Germline V lookup: CDR1 WSHSY, CDR2 SAAADI. The CDR3 sequence is CASSELYNEQFF. CDR3 sequence (DNA): TGCGCCAGCAGTGAGTTGTACAATGAGCAGTTCTTC.

The chain is built from TRBV2 and TRBJ1-1; D may be TRBD1 (5 bases). CDR3 length: 15 residues. The ends were cut back, 5 bases at V and 8 bases at J, with 21 bases in the middle. Germline V lookup: CDR1 SNHLY, CDR2 FYNNEI. The CDR3 loop is CASSTTPAGLKEAFF. The CDR3 DNA reads as TGTGCCAGCAGTACCACCCCTGCGGGGCTGAAGGAAGCTTTCTTT.

V usage is TRBV27 and J usage is TRBJ2-1; D is possibly TRBD1 (5 bases). Per the germline V gene, CDR1 is MNHEY and CDR2 is SMNVEV (reference sequence). V shed 4 bases and J shed 9 bases, with 16 bases lying between them. This CDR3 has 14 residues. CDR3 nucleotides: TGTGCCAGCAGTTCTAAGAACCAGGGAAGTGAGCAGTTCTTC. Its protein is CASSSKNQGSEQFF.

Only a few counts were recorded for this clone. This chain uses TRBV7-6 with TRBJ2-3, with a weak D call TRBD1 (5 bases). The V end was cut by 6 bases, the J end by 0 bases, with 10 bases between. Germline loops: CDR1 SGHVS, CDR2 FNYEAQ. The CDR3 is 14 residues long. The CDR3 DNA is TGTGCCAGCAGGGACATAACTAGCACAGATACGCAGTATTTT. The encoded protein is CASRDITSTDTQYF. The entire variable domain, with the rest obtained from reference TRBV7-6 and TRBJ2-3, is as follows: GAGVSQSPRYKVTKRGQDVALRCDPISGHVSLYWYRQALGQGPEFLTYFNYEAQQDKSGLPNDRFSAERPEGSISTLTIQRTEQRDSAMYRCASRDITSTDTQYFGPGTRLTVL.

A note on this clone: Other DNA sequences in this sample translate to the same CDR3. The chain combines TRBV5-1 with TRBJ2-5, with 9 bases matching TRBD1. V lost 2 bases and J lost 4; bases outside the gene matches: 3. This CDR3 region has 14 residues. Germline CDR1 and CDR2: SGHRS and YFSETQ. The CDR3 loop is CASSFGQGRETQYF. CDR3 in DNA: TGCGCCAGCAGCTTTGGACAGGGGAGAGAGACCCAGTACTTC.

This sequence joins TRBV2 and TRBJ2-7, with D possibly being TRBD1 or TRBD2 (5 bases each). The germline V and J ends were trimmed by 8 bases and 0 bases, with 5 bases remaining between them. Germline V gene sequence: CDR1 SNHLY, CDR2 FYNNEI. This CDR3 contains 11 residues. The CDR3 reads CASGGSYEQYF. The DNA for the CDR3 is TGTGCCAGCGGGGGCTCCTACGAGCAGTACTTC.

The chain couples TRBV19 to TRBJ2-7; TRBD1 might be the D (5 bases). Trimming left V 0 bases short and J 3 bases short, with 6 bases between. CDR3 length equals 13 residues. Germline values: CDR1 LNHDA, CDR2 SQIVND (reference sequence). The CDR3 sequence: CASSIDRDYEQYF. For the CDR3, the DNA is TGTGCCAGTAGTATAGACAGGGACTACGAGCAGTACTTC.